The entry that follows covers one T cell receptor (beta chain) sequence. It has no known antigen specificity. These data originate in a study of cytomegalovirus exposure and HLA in healthy donors (dated by TCRdb to about 2017). A note on the overall study: An earlier analysis of fewer than 750 of the donors reported under 300 Gb of sequence data and 117 million unique TCR beta sequences obtained from about 180 million T cells. Around 320 gigabases of sequencing data and tens of millions of unique TCR sequences were included in an early release covering about 700 HLA-typed donors. The genetic ancestry cluster associated with self-reported Caucasian donors included about four fifths of the 350 to 500 genotyped donors. The study was designed to test whether signatures of past pathogen exposure could be identified by cataloging public T cell receptors. The study used immunosequencing to profile the T cell repertoires of around 600 subjects and linked those repertoires to cytomegalovirus serostatus. In addition to the first cohort of 666 subjects, a separate validation cohort of 120 different subjects was used. High-throughput TCR immunosequencing, statistical association of individual TCRs with disease status, and machine learning were combined to predict cytomegalovirus infection status. In a later analysis, previously published TCR beta repertoires from 550 to 700 donors were re-analyzed and high-resolution HLA genotyping was added so that TCR occurrence patterns could be studied. In the later analysis, no new phenotypic data were used to find candidate immune exposures; instead, reliance was placed on TCR beta sequences and their occurrence across donors. An earlier analysis of around 580 of the donors used high-throughput TCR beta sequencing to judge whether each TCR beta V gene segment behaved as functional or pseudogenic. Alongside the repertoire data, information on donor age, sex, ethnicity and CMV serostatus was compiled. Genome-wide SNP genotypes for about three fifths of the roughly 670 donors were used in a later genetic analysis, which treated that subset as a discovery cohort. All discovery cohort repertoires had been generated using a single sequencing platform. HLA typing included class I and class II loci at four-digit resolution. Typing coverage differed by locus: A, B, C, DRB1 and DQB1 were typed in about 620-640 donors, DQA1 in about 510, DPA1 in over 600, and DPB1 in around 490. Roughly 5 DR-DQ haplotypes were handled as single units for association and clustering, since linkage in the cohort was strong. On average, over 200,000 unique TCR beta nucleotide sequences were sequenced per donor among several hundred genotyped donors of the cohort, with roughly 18% of those sequences being non-productive.

The cohort comprised around 700 healthy bone marrow donors. Cohort members were all nominally healthy when sampled, although unrecorded immune exposures were likely present. The donor tested CMV seronegative and was one of the 352 seronegative cohort members. Every donor gave a peripheral blood sample, and the peripheral blood mononuclear cells from that sample were used for TCR beta sequencing. The Qiagen DNeasy Blood Extraction Kit was used to extract genomic DNA from the blood cell samples. Study-level results and caveats: A later genetic analysis associated a missense DCLRE1C variant with V-gene and J-gene trimming of TCR beta chains, and an independent cohort replicated the association. The only immune exposure information available for the cohort was CMV serostatus. Most CMV-associated TCR beta chains appeared to be HLA-restricted in a later analysis, and the HLA associations seemed to be driven largely by CMV exposure. Roughly uniform sequencing depth across donors was assumed in presence/absence analyses, although this assumption may not hold. The classifier was reported to diagnose cytomegalovirus status with high specificity and sensitivity in both the original and validation cohorts. A later analysis found that TCR association rates varied across HLA loci, with DRB1 alleles showing the most associated TCRs and HLA-C alleles the fewest. Some IMGT-functional V segments, including TRBV6-2 and TRBV6-3, could not be told apart with the 87-base-pair reads, so those segments were excluded. The authors suggested that the approach could potentially be extended to other disease states and immunological phenotypes. Linkage disequilibrium might explain the correlated functional status among segregating V segments, but an unknown experimental factor could not be excluded. Strong co-occurrence of HLA alleles, especially DR and DQ, made assigning TCR associations to individual alleles difficult. In an earlier analysis of some 540 of the donors, most TCR beta V segments appeared in productive rearrangements about 87% or about 30% of the time, broadly matching IMGT annotations. In vitro tests confirmed that three of the cytomegalovirus-associated TCR beta chains recognize cytomegalovirus antigens. According to a later genetic analysis, donors in an Asian-associated ancestry cluster had fewer N-insertions in productive TCRs than the roughly 670-donor mean. In a later analysis, HLA-associated TCR beta chains were found to be more clonally expanded and to have lower generation probabilities than equally common non-associated chains. Because some donors lacked HLA typing at each locus, the association tests relied only on the typed subset. Several of the top co-occurrence clusters appeared to be linked to parvovirus B19, influenza, CMV and Epstein-Barr virus, according to a later analysis. While some public TCRs were present in many individuals, most TCR sequences turned up only very rarely across donors. The study listed 150 to 200 TCR beta chains as associated with cytomegalovirus. This cohort had only TCR beta chains sequenced, and the lack of alpha or paired-chain data limited which features could be detected. The sequencing pipeline was judged likely to have produced a cluster of highly shared sequence variants as a technical artifact. Specific HLA alleles were associated with 16,951 TCR beta sequences at a false discovery rate of 0.05 in a later analysis. Over 15 rarely observed V segments, including chromosome 9 orphons, were excluded from the earlier analysis of some 590 of the donors because counts were too low. A further reported finding was that TCR beta sequences accurately predicted the HLA-A and HLA-B alleles for most subjects in the first cohort.

Libraries came from the immunoSEQ multiplex PCR assay. The multiplex PCR relied on a mix of 60 forward primers for TCR Vbeta segments and 13 reverse primers for TCR Jbeta segments. The CDR3 region of rearranged TCR beta genes was amplified from genomic DNA by a multiplex PCR assay. The amplified TCR beta libraries were sequenced on the Illumina HiSeq System as 87-base-pair reads. The study's processing was this. In a later analysis, some 80 million unique TCR beta chains were counted across the 500 to 850 repertoires, and approximately 11 million of these chains were shared by at least two donors. Raw reads were error-corrected and collapsed into unique sequences with a nearest-neighbor algorithm that merged closely related sequences to remove PCR and sequencing errors. CDR3 sequences were aligned to IMGT reference sequences to assign V, D and J gene segments. Each retained sequence needed at least a six-nucleotide match to both a V gene segment and a J gene segment. Rearrangements were classified as productive when the CDR3 lacked stop codons and remained in frame with V and J, and all other rearrangements were classified as non-productive. CDR3 was defined by IMGT convention, running from the second conserved V-encoded cysteine to the conserved J-encoded phenylalanine. In an earlier analysis of around 540 of the donors, sequences lacking an unambiguous match to a single V gene segment were excluded. An earlier analysis of a few hundred of the donors called V segments functional above 56.7% productive rearrangements and segregating when the between-donor standard deviation exceeded 5%. To diagnose cytomegalovirus status from the catalog of TCR beta chain sequences, a statistical classification framework was built. V and J gene assignment, in a later analysis, came from comparing TCR nucleotide sequences with IMGT/GENE-DB human TR gene sequences. The TCRdist pipeline was used in a later analysis to assign CDR3 sequences and most-parsimonious VDJ recombination scenarios. A later analysis defined each TCR beta chain by its CDR3 amino acid sequence plus V-gene family, and excluded reads lacking a unique V-gene family. A later analysis removed 550 to 700 highly shared, low-generation-probability nucleotide sequences to deal with suspected cross-contamination and a sequencing artifact. A later analysis calculated a clonal expansion index for each public chain from normalized within-repertoire ranks of inferred template counts. In a later analysis, generation probabilities were computed with a VDJ recombination model fitted to out-of-frame rearrangements, and the resulting probabilities were checked against IGoR. In a later analysis, TCR-TCR, TCR-HLA and TCR-CMV co-occurrence was scored with hypergeometric tests, and a repertoire-size bias correction was applied to TCR pairs. A later analysis estimated false discovery rates by permuting HLA or CMV assignments 20 times. A later analysis grouped co-occurring TCRs with DBSCAN, adding TCRdist sequence similarity when clustering within HLA-allele-positive subsets. For co-occurrence clustering, repertoires with fewer than 30,000 or more than 120,000 public chains were excluded, along with roughly five repertoires with anomalous nucleotide sharing. The table comes from immuneACCESS by way of TCRdb, which keeps in-frame sequences with V and J called. Part of the clones is missing from these tables; in studies checked, under half for an unresolved V gene and the rest for unknown reasons. The V and J calls and the clone size are those of that table, but D and trimming were determined from the DNA. The sample's own table lists approximately 120,000 clones. Less than 2.5% of the sample goes to the ten largest clones.

The CDR3 covers 14 residues, taking in both the cysteine and the phenylalanine. Kept here is only the CDR3 DNA, which spans 42 bases and is read in frame from base 1. The germline V gene supplies CDR1 SGHTA and CDR2 FQGNSA. Unmatched junction bases come to 8, with V trimmed by 3 bases and J by 7 bases. The chain links TRBV7-2 with TRBJ1-2, and TRBD1 matches 7 of the central bases. The sequencing input was PBMCs. The TCR sequence derives from an older woman in good health and CMV-seronegative. The bases are TGTGCCAGCAGCTTCAAGGCAGGGGGGTCTGGCTACACCTTC. This codes for CASSFKAGGSGYTF.